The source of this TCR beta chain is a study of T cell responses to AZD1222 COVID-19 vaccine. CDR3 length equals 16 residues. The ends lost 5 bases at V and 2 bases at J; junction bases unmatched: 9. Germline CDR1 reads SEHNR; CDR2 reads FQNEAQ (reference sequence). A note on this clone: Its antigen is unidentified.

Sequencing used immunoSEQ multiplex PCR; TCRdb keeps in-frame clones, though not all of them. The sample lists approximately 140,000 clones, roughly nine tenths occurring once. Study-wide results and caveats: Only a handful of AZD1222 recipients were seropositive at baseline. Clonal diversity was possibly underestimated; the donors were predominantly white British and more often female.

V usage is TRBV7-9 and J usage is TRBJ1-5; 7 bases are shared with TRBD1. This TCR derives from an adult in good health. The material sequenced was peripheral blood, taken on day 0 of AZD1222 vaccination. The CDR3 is CASSLSGQGGNQPQHF. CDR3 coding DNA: TGTGCCAGCAGCCTGAGCGGGCAGGGGGGCAATCAGCCCCAGCATTTT.